A single T cell receptor beta chain is shown here with its context. It was negative isolation that provided the CD8+ and CD4+ T cells, whereas TEMRA cells were enriched by FACS. V was cut by 6 bases and J by 5 bases, with 17 bases left in between. Looked up from germline, CDR1 is MNHNS and CDR2 is SASEGT. The CDR3 loop spans 16 amino acids. Reverse transcription of roughly 0.5 to 1 ug RNA was carried out with random hexamers. Amplification of TCR beta CDR3 by immunoSEQ multiplex PCR spanned 54 Vbeta and 13 Jbeta. Each CDR3 protein is one row after TCRdb ran MiXCR on the immunoSEQ multiplex PCR reads. The sample includes 110,000 or so distinct CDR3 sequences, about 95% of them seen just once. This entry belongs to a study of CD8 T cells in Susac syndrome.

The sequencing input was CD4+ T cells from PBMCs. The sequence was collected from a human donor in good health. V gene TRBV6-1 combines with J gene TRBJ2-6; D is perhaps TRBD1 (6 bases). CDR3 bases: TGTGCCAGCAGGCGGACAGCCGCGGAGAGGGCCAACGTCCTGACTTTC. Translating gives CASRRTAAERANVLTF.